These T cell receptor beta chains were read from a single sample in a study of blood T cell repertoires in COVID-19. Profiling relied on immunoSEQ multiplex PCR, and the TCRdb table lists in-frame clones only, not all of them. In the table there are some 42,000 clones, roughly 80% of which are singletons. The sequencing input was peripheral blood. The receptors here all came from a man in his fifties or sixties with active COVID-19. Each CDR3 is given with its conserved first and last residue. A D gene is named only where the DNA matches it firmly. Size is stated for part of the rows, as once, few or many counts, or as a class when the clone is expanded.

clone size	V gene	D gene	J gene	CDR3 protein	CDR3 DNA
once	TRBV29-1	TRBD2	TRBJ2-7	CSVEVGRGGSYEQYF	TGCAGCGTTGAAGTGGGGAGGGGTGGGTCCTACGAGCAGTACTTC
.	TRBV19	.	TRBJ1-6	CASSIRSPNSPLHF	TGTGCCAGTAGTATTAGAAGTCCCAATTCACCCCTCCACTTT
.	TRBV18	.	TRBJ1-5	CASSEVYSNQPQHF	TGTGCCAGCTCAGAGGTATATAGCAATCAGCCCCAGCATTTT
.	TRBV12-3/TRBV12-4	.	TRBJ1-1	CASRERAEAFF	TGTGCCAGCAGGGAGAGGGCTGAAGCTTTCTTT
.	TRBV25-1	TRBD1	TRBJ2-7	CASQEDRDYEQYF	TGTGCCAGCCAAGAAGACAGGGACTACGAGCAGTACTTC
.	TRBV5-1	.	TRBJ2-7	CASSLVTESSYEQYF	TGCGCCAGCAGCCTGGTAACAGAGAGCTCCTACGAGCAGTACTTC
.	TRBV28	TRBD1	TRBJ1-3	CASSFSGGYSGNTIYF	TGTGCCAGCAGTTTCTCAGGGGGCTACTCTGGAAACACCATATATTTT
.	TRBV11-2	TRBD2	TRBJ2-7	CASSLLKGGSSYEQYF	TGTGCCAGCAGCTTGCTCAAGGGCGGGAGCTCCTACGAGCAGTACTTC
.	TRBV5-3	TRBD1	TRBJ2-2	CARSLTGDHAGTGELFF	TGTGCCAGAAGCTTGACAGGGGACCACGCGGGCACCGGGGAGCTGTTTTTT
.	TRBV7-9	TRBD2	TRBJ2-1	CASSPRGTSGYNEQFF	TGTGCCAGCAGCCCCAGGGGGACTAGCGGTTACAATGAGCAGTTCTTC
.	TRBV5-4	.	TRBJ2-7	CASSSRDWTTYEQYF	TGTGCCAGCAGCTCCCGGGACTGGACTACCTACGAGCAGTACTTC
.	TRBV7-3	.	TRBJ2-3	CASSPRGSADTQYF	TGTGCCAGCAGTCCCAGGGGCAGCGCAGATACGCAGTATTTT
once	TRBV6-1	.	TRBJ2-1	CASSAWFVGGPMNEQFF	TGTGCCAGCAGTGCTTGGTTTGTGGGGGGGCCGATGAATGAGCAGTTCTTC
.	TRBV18	.	TRBJ2-7	CASSPGGAPYEQYF	TGTGCCAGCTCACCTGGGGGGGCACCCTACGAGCAGTACTTC
.	TRBV6-2/TRBV6-3	TRBD1	TRBJ2-6	CASSYFGQGSSGANVLTF	TGTGCCAGCAGTTACTTTGGACAGGGATCTTCTGGGGCCAACGTCCTGACTTTC
.	TRBV3-1/TRBV3-2	TRBD1	TRBJ2-7	CASSHRPTGSLEQYF	TGTGCCAGCAGCCACCGCCCGACAGGGAGTCTCGAGCAGTACTTC
once	TRBV18	TRBD1	TRBJ2-7	CASSLLTGGYEQYF	TGTGCCAGCTCACTCCTCACAGGGGGCTACGAGCAGTACTTC
.	TRBV12-3/TRBV12-4	.	TRBJ2-7	CASSLSRDEQYF	TGTGCCAGCAGTTTAAGTCGGGACGAGCAGTACTTC
.	TRBV4-1	TRBD1	TRBJ1-4	CASSSRQGYGEKLFF	TGCGCCAGCAGCTCCCGACAGGGGTACGGTGAAAAACTGTTTTTT
.	TRBV5-1	.	TRBJ2-1	CASSLDQRYNEQFF	TGCGCCAGCAGCTTGGACCAGCGCTACAATGAGCAGTTCTTC
.	TRBV7-8	TRBD1	TRBJ2-2	CASSLGVQGAYTGELFF	TGTGCCAGCAGCTTAGGGGTTCAGGGGGCATACACCGGGGAGCTGTTTTTT
.	TRBV6-6	.	TRBJ1-5	CAASVTKVYQPQHF	TGTGCCGCCTCCGTGACAAAGGTCTACCAGCCCCAGCATTTT
.	TRBV5-6	TRBD1	TRBJ1-6	CASSTGDREASPLHF	TGTGCCAGCAGCACGGGGGACAGGGAAGCTTCACCCCTCCACTTT
.	TRBV4-3	TRBD2	TRBJ2-4	CASSQEASGGQGYKNIQYF	TGCGCCAGCAGCCAAGAGGCTAGCGGGGGGCAAGGTTACAAAAACATTCAGTACTTC
.	TRBV4-2	.	TRBJ2-2	CASSAGQENTGELFF	TGTGCCAGCAGCGCGGGGCAGGAGAATACCGGGGAGCTGTTTTTT
.	TRBV28	.	TRBJ2-5	CASSSPGGRETQYF	TGTGCCAGCAGTTCCCCGGGGGGCCGAGAGACCCAGTACTTC
.	TRBV7-6	.	TRBJ2-7	CASSLAQGTYEQYF	TGTGCCAGCAGCTTAGCGCAGGGAACCTACGAGCAGTACTTC
.	TRBV5-1	.	TRBJ2-1	CASSLGRPMYDEQFF	TGCGCCAGCAGCTTGGGCAGGCCAATGTACGATGAGCAGTTCTTC
.	TRBV29-1	.	TRBJ2-7	CSGRSSYEQYF	TGCAGCGGAAGGAGCTCCTACGAGCAGTACTTC
few	TRBV27	TRBD1	TRBJ1-1	CASRGQGKDTEAFF	TGTGCCAGCAGGGGACAGGGTAAAGACACTGAAGCTTTCTTT
.	TRBV4-2	.	TRBJ2-7	CASSQDVDSGSYEQYF	TGTGCCAGCAGCCAAGATGTCGACAGCGGGTCCTACGAGCAGTACTTC
.	TRBV9	.	TRBJ1-4	CASSREGGGKLFF	TGTGCCAGCAGCCGAGAAGGCGGGGGAAAACTGTTTTTT
.	TRBV11-2	TRBD2	TRBJ2-1	CASSLEGGRYNEQFF	TGTGCCAGCAGCTTAGAAGGCGGGAGGTACAATGAGCAGTTCTTC
.	TRBV2	.	TRBJ2-2	CASSPTQQGNTGELFF	TGTGCCAGCAGTCCGACACAACAGGGGAACACCGGGGAGCTGTTTTTT
.	TRBV10-3	TRBD2	TRBJ2-7	CATRTSGSLYEQYF	TGTGCCACGAGGACTAGCGGGAGTCTCTACGAGCAGTACTTC
.	TRBV25-1	TRBD1	TRBJ2-7	CASRGTGLAYEQYF	TGTGCCAGCAGGGGGACAGGGCTTGCCTACGAGCAGTACTTC
few	TRBV28	.	TRBJ1-5	CASSLPPRVRSNQPQHF	TGTGCCAGCAGTTTACCCCCCAGGGTCCGAAGCAATCAGCCCCAGCATTTT
.	TRBV2	TRBD1	TRBJ2-7	CASKGQAYEQYF	TGTGCCAGCAAGGGACAGGCCTACGAGCAGTACTTC
.	TRBV9	TRBD1	TRBJ2-7	CASSPRDSSEQYF	TGTGCCAGCAGCCCAAGGGACAGCTCCGAGCAGTACTTC